This T cell receptor (beta chain) originates from a study of blood T cell repertoires in COVID-19. Study background: Specimens from acute and convalescent COVID-19 originated in the United States, Italy and Spain.

Recovery among Cohort 3 donors was established by two negative PCRs, clearance, or symptom resolution. Repertoires were generated with immunoSEQ multiplex PCR, while TCRdb's copy carries only in-frame clones and drops some. Among hundreds of thousands of clones listed, 80% to 90% were seen once. The CDR3 consists of 16 residues. After removal of 4 bases from V and 8 bases from J, the junction contained 7 bases not matched to a gene. Germline CDR1 reads SNHLY; CDR2 reads FYNNEI. The chain joins TRBV2 to TRBJ2-1, with 14 bases lining up with TRBD2. The sample consisted of PBMCs or T cells enriched from blood (not recorded which). This clonotype originated in a man younger than 45 who had recovered from COVID-19. The CDR3: CASSVGTSGSVYEQFF. The CDR3 region has the DNA TGTGCCAGCAGTGTCGGGACTAGCGGGAGTGTCTATGAGCAGTTCTTC.